This TCR beta chain was sequenced in a study of CD8 T cells in ankylosing spondylitis. It was by quantitative 5'-RACE with molecular barcodes that TCR beta libraries were made. TCRdb independently ran MiXCR on the 5' RACE reads; one entry per CDR3 protein. This table has about 540,000 distinct CDR3 sequences, approximately 12% appearing once. V was trimmed by 1 base and J by 3 bases, leaving 13 bases between them. Per the germline V gene, CDR1 is MNHNS and CDR2 is SASEGT. The CDR3 extends over 16 amino acids. With respect to this clonotype: Its antigen is not identified.

Study findings and constraints: Past research had described some motif variants in reactive arthritis synovial fluid and blood. Ankylosing spondylitis blood appeared to carry a characteristic TCR beta motif of roughly eight highly homologous variants. Enrichment of disease-linked clones was reportedly significant in matched ankylosing spondylitis synovial fluid.

The source is a male donor with ankylosing spondylitis. The chain has TRBV6-1 and TRBJ2-1; maybe TRBD2 (6 bases). What was sequenced was blood, either unsorted or a sorted T cell fraction (not recorded which). This chain's CDR3 is CASSEGGDSLYNEQFF. CDR3 coding DNA: TGTGCCAGCAGTGAAGGGGGGGACTCCCTCTACAATGAGCAGTTCTTC.